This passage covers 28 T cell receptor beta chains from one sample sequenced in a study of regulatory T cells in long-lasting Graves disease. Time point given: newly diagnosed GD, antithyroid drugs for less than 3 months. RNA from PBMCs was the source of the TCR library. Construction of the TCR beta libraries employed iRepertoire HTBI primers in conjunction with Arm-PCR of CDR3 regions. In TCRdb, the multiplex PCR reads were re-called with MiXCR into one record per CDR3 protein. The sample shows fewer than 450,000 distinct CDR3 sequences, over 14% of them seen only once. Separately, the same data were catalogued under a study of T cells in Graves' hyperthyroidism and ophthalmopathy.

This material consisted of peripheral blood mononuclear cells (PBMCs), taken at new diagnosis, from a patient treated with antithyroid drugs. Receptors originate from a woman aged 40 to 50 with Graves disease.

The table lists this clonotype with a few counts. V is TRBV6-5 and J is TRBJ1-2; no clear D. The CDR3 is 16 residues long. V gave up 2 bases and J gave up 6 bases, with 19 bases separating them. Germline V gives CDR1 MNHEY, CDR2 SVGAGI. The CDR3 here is CASSYGLLADPNGYTF. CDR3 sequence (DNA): TGTGCCAGCAGTTACGGGTTGTTGGCAGACCCAAATGGCTACACCTTC.

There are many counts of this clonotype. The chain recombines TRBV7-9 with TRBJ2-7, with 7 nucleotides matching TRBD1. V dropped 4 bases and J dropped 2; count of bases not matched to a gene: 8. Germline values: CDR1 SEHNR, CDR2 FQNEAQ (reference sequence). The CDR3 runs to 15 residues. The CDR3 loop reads CASSSRDSDTYEQYF. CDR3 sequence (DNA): TGTGCCAGCAGCTCCCGGGACAGCGACACCTACGAGCAGTACTTC.

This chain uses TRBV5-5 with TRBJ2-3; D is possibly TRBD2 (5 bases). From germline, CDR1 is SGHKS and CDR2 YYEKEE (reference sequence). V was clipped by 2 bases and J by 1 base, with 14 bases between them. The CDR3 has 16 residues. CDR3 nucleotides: TGTGCCAGCAGCTTCGCGGGCCAGTTTTGCACAGATACGCAGTATTTT. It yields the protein CASSFAGQFCTDTQYF. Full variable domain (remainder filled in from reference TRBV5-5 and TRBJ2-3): DAGVTQSPTHLIKTRGQQVTLRCSPISGHKSVSWYQQVLGQGPQFIFQYYEKEERGRGNFPDRFSARQFPNYSSELNVNALLLGDSALYLCASSFAGQFCTDTQYFGPGTRLTVL.

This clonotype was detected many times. CDR3 coding DNA: TGTGCCAGCAGCCCAACCCTCCAGATAAAGGCTGGCTACACCTTC. Protein: CASSPTLQIKAGYTF. V is TRBV7-2 and J is TRBJ1-2; D is unresolved. This CDR3 comprises 15 residues. Trimming removed 5 bases at V and 7 bases at J, with 20 bases between. Germline V lookup: CDR1 SGHTA, CDR2 FQGNSA.

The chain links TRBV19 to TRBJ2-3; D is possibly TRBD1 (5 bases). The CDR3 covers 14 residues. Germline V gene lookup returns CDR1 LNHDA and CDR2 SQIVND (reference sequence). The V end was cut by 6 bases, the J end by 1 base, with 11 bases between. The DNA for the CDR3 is TGTGCCAGTAGCATCAGGGTCGGCACAGATACGCAGTATTTT. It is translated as CASSIRVGTDTQYF. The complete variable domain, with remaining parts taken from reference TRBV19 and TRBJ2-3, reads DGGITQSPKYLFRKEGQNVTLSCEQNLNHDAMYWYRQDPGQGLRLIYYSQIVNDFQKGDIAEGYSVSREKKESFPLTVTSAQKNPTAFYLCASSIRVGTDTQYFGPGTRLTVL.

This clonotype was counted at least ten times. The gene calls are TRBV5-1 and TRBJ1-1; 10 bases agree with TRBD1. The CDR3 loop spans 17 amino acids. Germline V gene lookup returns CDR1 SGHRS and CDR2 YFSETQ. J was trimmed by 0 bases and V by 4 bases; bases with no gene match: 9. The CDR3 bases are TGCGCCAGCAGCCCCCGGGACAGGGGCCCCTTGAACACTGAAGCTTTCTTT. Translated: CASSPRDRGPLNTEAFF. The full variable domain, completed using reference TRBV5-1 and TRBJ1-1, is KAGVTQTPRYLIKTRGQQVTLSCSPISGHRSVSWYQQTPGQGLQFLFEYFSETQRNKGNFPGRFSGRQFSNSRSEMNVSTLELGDSALYLCASSPRDRGPLNTEAFFGQGTRLTVV.

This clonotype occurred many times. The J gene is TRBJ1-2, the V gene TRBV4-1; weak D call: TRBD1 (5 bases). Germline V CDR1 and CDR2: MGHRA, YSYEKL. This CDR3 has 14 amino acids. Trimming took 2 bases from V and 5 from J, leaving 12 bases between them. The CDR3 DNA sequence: TGCGCCAGCAGCCAACACGGGGCAGCTTATGGCTACACCTTC. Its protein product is CASSQHGAAYGYTF.

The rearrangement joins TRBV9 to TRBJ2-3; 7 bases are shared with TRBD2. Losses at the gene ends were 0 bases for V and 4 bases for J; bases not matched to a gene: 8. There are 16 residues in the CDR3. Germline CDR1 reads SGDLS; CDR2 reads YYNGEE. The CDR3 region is CASSVEAAGRADTQYF. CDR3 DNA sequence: TGTGCCAGCAGCGTAGAGGCAGCGGGAAGGGCAGATACGCAGTATTTT.

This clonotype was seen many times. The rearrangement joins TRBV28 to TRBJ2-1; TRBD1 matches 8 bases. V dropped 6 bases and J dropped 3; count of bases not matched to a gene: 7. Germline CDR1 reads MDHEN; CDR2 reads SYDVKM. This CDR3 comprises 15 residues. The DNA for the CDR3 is TGTGCCAGCAGCGAGGCCGGGACAGGCTACAATGAGCAGTTCTTC. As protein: CASSEAGTGYNEQFF.

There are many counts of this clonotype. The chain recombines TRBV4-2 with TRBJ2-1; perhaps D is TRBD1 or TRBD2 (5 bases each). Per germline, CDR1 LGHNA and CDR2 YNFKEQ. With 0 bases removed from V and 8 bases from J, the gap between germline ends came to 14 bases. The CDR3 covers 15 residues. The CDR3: CASSQEFGTGDEQFF. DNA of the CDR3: TGTGCCAGCAGCCAAGAGTTCGGGACCGGCGATGAGCAGTTCTTC.

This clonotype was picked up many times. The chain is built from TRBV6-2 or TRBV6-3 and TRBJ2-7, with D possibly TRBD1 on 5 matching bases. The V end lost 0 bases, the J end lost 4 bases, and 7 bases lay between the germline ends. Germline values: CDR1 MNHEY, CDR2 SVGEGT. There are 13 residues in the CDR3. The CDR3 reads CASSYSRVYEQYF. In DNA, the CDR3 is TGTGCCAGCAGTTACTCCAGGGTGTACGAGCAGTACTTC.

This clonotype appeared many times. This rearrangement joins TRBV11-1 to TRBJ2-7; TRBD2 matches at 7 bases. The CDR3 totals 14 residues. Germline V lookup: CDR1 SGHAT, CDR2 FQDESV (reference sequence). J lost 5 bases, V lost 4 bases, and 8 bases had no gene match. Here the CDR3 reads CASSSTGGEDEQYF. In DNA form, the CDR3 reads TGTGCCAGCAGCTCCACGGGGGGTGAGGACGAGCAGTACTTC.

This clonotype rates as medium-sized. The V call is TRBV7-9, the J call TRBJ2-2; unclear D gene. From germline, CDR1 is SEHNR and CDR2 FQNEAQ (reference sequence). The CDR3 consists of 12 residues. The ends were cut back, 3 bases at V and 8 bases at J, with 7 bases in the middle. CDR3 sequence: CASSFFVGELFF. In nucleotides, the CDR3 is TGTGCCAGCAGCTTCTTCGTAGGGGAGCTGTTTTTT.

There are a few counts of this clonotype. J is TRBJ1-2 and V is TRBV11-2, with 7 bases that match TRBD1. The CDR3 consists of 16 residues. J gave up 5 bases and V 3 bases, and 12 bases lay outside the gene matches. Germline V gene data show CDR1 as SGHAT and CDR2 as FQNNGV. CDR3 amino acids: CASSFLFLDRLYGYTF. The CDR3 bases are TGTGCCAGCAGCTTCCTCTTTCTGGACAGGCTATATGGCTACACCTTC.

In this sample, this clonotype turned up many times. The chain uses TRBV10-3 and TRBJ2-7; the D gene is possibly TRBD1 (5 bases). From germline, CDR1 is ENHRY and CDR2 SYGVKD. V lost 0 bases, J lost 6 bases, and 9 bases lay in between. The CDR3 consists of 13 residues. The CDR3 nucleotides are TGTGCCATCAGTGAGTCAGCAGGGTTCGAGCAGTACTTC. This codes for CAISESAGFEQYF.

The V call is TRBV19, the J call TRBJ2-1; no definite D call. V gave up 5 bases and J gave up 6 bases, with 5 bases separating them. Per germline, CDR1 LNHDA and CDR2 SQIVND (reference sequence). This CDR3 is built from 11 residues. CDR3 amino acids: CASSDLNEQFF. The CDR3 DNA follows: TGTGCCAGTAGTGACCTCAATGAGCAGTTCTTC.

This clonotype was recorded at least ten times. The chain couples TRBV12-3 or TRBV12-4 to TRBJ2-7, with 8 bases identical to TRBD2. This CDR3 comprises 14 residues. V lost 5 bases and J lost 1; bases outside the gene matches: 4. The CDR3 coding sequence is TGTGCCAGCAGTAGCGGGAGTGTTTCCTACGAGCAGTACTTC. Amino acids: CASSSGSVSYEQYF.

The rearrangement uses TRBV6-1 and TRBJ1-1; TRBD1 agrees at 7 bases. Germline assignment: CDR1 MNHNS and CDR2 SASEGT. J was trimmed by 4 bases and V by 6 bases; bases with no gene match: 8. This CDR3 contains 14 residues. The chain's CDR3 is CASRTQTGRTEAFF. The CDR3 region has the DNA TGTGCCAGCAGAACCCAGACAGGGCGCACTGAAGCTTTCTTT.

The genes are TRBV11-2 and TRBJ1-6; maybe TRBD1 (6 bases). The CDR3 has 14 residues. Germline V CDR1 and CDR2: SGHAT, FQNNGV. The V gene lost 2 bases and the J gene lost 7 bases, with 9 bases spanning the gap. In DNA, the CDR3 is TGTGCCAGCAGCTTATGGGGGCGGAATTCACCCCTCCACTTT. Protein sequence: CASSLWGRNSPLHF.

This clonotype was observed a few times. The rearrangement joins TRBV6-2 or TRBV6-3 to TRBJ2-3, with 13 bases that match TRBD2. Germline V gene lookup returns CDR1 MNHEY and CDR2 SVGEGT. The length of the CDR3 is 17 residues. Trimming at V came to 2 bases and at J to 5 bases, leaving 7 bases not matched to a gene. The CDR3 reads CASSYAGTSGNGDTQYF. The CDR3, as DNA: TGTGCCAGCAGTTACGCCGGGACTAGCGGGAATGGAGATACGCAGTATTTT.

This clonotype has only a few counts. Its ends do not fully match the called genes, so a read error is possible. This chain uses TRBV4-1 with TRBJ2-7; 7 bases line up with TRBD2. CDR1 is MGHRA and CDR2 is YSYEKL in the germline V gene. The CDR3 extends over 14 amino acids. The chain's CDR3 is CASSQDSASGHGDF. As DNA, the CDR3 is TGCGCCAGCAGCCAAGATTCGGCTAGCGGCCACGGGGACTTC.

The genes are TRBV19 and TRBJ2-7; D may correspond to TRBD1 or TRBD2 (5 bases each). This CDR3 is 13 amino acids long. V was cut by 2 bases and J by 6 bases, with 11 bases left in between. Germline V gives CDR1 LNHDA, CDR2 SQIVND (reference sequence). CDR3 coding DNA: TGTGCCAGTAGTATATACCGGGGACCCGAGCAGTACTTC. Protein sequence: CASSIYRGPEQYF.

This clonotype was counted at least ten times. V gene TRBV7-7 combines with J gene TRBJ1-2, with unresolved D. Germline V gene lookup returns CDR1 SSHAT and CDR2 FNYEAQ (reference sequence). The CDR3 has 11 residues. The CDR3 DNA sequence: TGTGCGGTGAGAACTAACTATGGCTACACCTTC. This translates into CAVRTNYGYTF.

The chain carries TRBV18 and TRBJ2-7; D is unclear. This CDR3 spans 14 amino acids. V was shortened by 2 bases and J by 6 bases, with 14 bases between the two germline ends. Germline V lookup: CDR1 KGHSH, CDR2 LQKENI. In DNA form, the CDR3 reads TGTGCCAGCTCACCAATCGCGGAAGCTCGCGAGCAGTACTTC. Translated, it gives CASSPIAEAREQYF.

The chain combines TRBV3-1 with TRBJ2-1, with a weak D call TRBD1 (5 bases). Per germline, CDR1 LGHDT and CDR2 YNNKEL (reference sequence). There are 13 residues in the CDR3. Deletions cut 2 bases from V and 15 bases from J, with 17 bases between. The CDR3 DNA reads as TGTGCCAGCAGCCAATCTGGGGCCGCCTGGCCGTTCTTC. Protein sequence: CASSQSGAAWPFF.

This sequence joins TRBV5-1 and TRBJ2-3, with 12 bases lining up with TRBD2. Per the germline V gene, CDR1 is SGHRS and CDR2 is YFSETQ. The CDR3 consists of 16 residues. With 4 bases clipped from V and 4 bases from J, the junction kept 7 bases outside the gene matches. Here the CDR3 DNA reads TGCGCCAGCAGCCGAATAGGACTAGCGGGATCAGATACGCAGTATTTT. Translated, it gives CASSRIGLAGSDTQYF. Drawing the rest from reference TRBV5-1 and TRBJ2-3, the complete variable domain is KAGVTQTPRYLIKTRGQQVTLSCSPISGHRSVSWYQQTPGQGLQFLFEYFSETQRNKGNFPGRFSGRQFSNSRSEMNVSTLELGDSALYLCASSRIGLAGSDTQYFGPGTRLTVL.

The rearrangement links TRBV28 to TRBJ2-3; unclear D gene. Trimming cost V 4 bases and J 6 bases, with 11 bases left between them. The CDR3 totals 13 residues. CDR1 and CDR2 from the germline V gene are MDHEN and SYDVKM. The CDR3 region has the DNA TGTGCCAGCAGTTCCCATACGCCGGATACGCAGTATTTT. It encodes CASSSHTPDTQYF.

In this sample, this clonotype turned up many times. The CDR3 nucleotides read TGTGCCAGCAGCACAGGGGGCAAATTGTTTTTT. It codes for CASSTGGKLFF. The chain joins TRBV12-3 or TRBV12-4 to TRBJ1-4; 9 bases map to TRBD1. Trimming took 6 bases from V and 15 from J; bases not matched to a gene: 5. The CDR3 has 11 residues.